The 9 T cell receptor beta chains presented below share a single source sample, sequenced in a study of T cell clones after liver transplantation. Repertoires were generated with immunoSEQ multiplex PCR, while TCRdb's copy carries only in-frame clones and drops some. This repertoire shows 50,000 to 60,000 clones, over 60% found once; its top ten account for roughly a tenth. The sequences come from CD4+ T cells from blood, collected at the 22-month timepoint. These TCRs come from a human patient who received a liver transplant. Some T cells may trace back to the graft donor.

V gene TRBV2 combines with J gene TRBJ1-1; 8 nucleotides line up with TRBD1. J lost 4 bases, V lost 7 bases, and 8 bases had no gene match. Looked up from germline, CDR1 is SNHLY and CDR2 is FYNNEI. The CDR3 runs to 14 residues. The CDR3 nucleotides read TGTGCCAGCAAAAATGAGGACAGGGTCACTGAAGCTTTCTTT. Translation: CASKNEDRVTEAFF.

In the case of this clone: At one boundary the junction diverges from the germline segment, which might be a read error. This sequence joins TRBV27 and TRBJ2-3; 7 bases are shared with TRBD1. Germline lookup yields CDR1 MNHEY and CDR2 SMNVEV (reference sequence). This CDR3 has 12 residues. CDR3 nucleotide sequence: TGTGCCAGCAGTTTTCCAGGGGGATCGCGGCATTTT. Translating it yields CASSFPGGSRHF.

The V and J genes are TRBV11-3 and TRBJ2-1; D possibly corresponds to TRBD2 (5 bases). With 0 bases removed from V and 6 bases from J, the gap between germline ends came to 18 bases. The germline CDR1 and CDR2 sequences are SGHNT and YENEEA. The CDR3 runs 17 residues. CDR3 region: CASSLERRWADFNEQFF. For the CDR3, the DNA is TGTGCCAGCAGCTTAGAACGGAGATGGGCGGACTTCAATGAGCAGTTCTTC.

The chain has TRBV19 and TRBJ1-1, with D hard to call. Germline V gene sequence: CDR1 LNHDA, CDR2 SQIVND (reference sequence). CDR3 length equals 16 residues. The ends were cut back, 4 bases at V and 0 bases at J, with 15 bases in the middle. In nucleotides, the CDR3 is TGTGCCAGTAGTAATTCCGCAGGCTGGATGAACACTGAAGCTTTCTTT. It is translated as CASSNSAGWMNTEAFF.

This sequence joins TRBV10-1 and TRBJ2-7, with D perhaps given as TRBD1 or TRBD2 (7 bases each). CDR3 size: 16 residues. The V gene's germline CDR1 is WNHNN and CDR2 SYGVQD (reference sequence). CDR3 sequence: CAQGSDWEGRHYEQYF. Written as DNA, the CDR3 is TGCGCACAGGGGTCAGATTGGGAGGGGCGCCACTACGAGCAGTACTTC.

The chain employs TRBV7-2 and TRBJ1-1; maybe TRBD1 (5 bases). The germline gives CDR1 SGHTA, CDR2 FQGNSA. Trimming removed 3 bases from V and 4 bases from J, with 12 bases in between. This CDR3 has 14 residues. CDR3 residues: CASSFARASTEAFF. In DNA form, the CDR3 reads TGTGCCAGCAGCTTCGCCAGGGCCTCCACTGAAGCTTTCTTT. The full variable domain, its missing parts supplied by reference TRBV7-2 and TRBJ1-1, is GAGVSQSPSNKVTEKGKDVELRCDPISGHTALYWYRQSLGQGLEFLIYFQGNSAPDKSGLPSDRFSAERTGGSVSTLTIQRTQQEDSAVYLCASSFARASTEAFFGQGTRLTVV.

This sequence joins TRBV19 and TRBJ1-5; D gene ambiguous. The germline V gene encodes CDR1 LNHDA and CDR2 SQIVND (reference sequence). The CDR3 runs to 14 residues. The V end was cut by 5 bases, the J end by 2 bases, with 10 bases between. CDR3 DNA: TGTGCCAGTAGTCCCCCTGGTCGCAATCAGCCCCAGCATTTT. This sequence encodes CASSPPGRNQPQHF. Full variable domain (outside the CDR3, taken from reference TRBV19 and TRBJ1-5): DGGITQSPKYLFRKEGQNVTLSCEQNLNHDAMYWYRQDPGQGLRLIYYSQIVNDFQKGDIAEGYSVSREKKESFPLTVTSAQKNPTAFYLCASSPPGRNQPQHFGDGTRLSIL.

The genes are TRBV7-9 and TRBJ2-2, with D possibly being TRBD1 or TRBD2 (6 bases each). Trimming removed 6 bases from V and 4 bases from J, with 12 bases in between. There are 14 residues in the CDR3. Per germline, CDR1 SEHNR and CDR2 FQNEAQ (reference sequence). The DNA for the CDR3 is TGTGCCAGCAGAGACTCGGGGGCCACCGGGGAGCTGTTTTTT. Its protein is CASRDSGATGELFF.

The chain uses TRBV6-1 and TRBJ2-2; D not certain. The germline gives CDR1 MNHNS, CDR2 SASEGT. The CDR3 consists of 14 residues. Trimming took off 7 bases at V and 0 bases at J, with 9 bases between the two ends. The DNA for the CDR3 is TGTGCCAGCAAGAGGTTTGCGAACACCGGGGAGCTGTTTTTT. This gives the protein CASKRFANTGELFF.